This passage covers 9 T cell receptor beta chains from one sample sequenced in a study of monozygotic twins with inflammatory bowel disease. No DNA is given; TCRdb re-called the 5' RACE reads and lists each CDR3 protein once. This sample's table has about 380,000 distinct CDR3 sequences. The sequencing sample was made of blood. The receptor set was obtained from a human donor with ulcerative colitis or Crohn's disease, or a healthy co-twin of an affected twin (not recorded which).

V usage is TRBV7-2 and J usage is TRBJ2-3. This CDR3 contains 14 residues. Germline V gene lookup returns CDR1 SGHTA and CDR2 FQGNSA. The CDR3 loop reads CASSSLLVSDTQYF.

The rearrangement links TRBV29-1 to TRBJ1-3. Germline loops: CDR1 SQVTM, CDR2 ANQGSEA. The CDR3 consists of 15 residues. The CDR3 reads CSVGTLGLSGNTIYF.

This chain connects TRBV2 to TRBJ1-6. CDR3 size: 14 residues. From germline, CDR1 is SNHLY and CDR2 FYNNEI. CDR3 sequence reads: CASIVDGLGSPLHF.

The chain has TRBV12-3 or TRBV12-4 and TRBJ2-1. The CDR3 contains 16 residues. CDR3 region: CASSLISLASYNEQFF.

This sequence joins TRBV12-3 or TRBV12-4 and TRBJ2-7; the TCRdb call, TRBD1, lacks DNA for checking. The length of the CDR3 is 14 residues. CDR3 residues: CASSFGTVSYEQYF.

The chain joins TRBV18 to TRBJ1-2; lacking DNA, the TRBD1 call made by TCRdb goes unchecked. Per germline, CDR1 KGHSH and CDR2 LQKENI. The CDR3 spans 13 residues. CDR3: CASSPPGKRGYTF.

The CDR3 loop reads CASSSVGLTTRNEQFF. The chain is built from TRBV5-1 and TRBJ2-1. Germline CDR1 SGHRS, CDR2 YFSETQ. The CDR3 has 16 amino acids.

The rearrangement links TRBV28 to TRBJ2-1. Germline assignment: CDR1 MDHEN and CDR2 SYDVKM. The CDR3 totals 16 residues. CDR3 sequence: CASSGPLPSSYNEQFF.

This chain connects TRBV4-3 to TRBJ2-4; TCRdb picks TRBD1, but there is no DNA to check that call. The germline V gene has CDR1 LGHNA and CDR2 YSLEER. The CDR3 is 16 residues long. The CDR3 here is CASSQEGGGLGNIQYF.